The clone carrying this TCR beta chain was observed a handful of times. Under the authors' procedure: It was from reference gene primer amplification that nucleated cell counts were estimated. Repertoires were generated with immunoSEQ multiplex PCR, while TCRdb's copy carries only in-frame clones and drops some. V, J and clone size derive from that table, while D and trimming were established from the DNA sequence. This sample has about 43,000 clones, with about four fifths found just once. The length of the CDR3 is 16 residues. Germline-derived CDR1 and CDR2 are SGHNT and YYREEE (reference sequence). With V trimmed by 0 bases and J by 1 base, 3 bases remained unmatched. This sample is drawn from a study of blood T cell repertoires in COVID-19. Study-wide background: COVID-19 samples from acute and convalescent phases originated in the United States, Italy and Spain. The analysed material was cDNA or gDNA that came from T cells, B-cell-depleted T cells, or PBMCs.

This chain joins TRBV5-4 and TRBJ2-3; 9 bases fit TRBD2. This sequence originates from a woman aged 55-69 years with acute or convalescent COVID-19. The specimen sequenced was peripheral blood. The CDR3 loop reads CASSLEWTSGTDTQYF. The CDR3 DNA sequence: TGTGCCAGCAGCTTGGAATGGACTAGCGGCACAGATACGCAGTATTTT.